The rows below give T cell receptor beta chains drawn from one sample of a study of T cell responses to AZD1222 COVID-19 vaccine. Repertoires were generated with immunoSEQ multiplex PCR, while TCRdb's copy carries only in-frame clones and drops some. The table includes about 70,000 clones, roughly 90% detected once. The material sequenced was peripheral blood, taken on day 0 of MenACWY control vaccination. These receptors were taken from an adult in good health. Both conserved end residues are part of each CDR3.

j_call v_call cdr3_aa
TRBJ2-5 TRBV6-2/TRBV6-3 CASSKTGLGETQYF
TRBJ1-3 TRBV7-2 CASRGPGQGAYTIYF
TRBJ1-2 TRBV20-1 CSAREGYTF
TRBJ1-6 TRBV6-2/TRBV6-3 CASSYWQTNSYNSPLHF
TRBJ2-3 TRBV7-9 CASSFDSSTDTQYF
TRBJ2-3 TRBV7-8 CASSLSGGPTDTQYF
TRBJ2-5 TRBV6-5 CASSLRRQETQYF
TRBJ2-5 TRBV2 CASEGVAGTVSTQYF
TRBJ2-3 TRBV5-1 CASSPYSGGAADTQYF
TRBJ2-1 TRBV6-4 CASSDGSGSYNEQFF
TRBJ1-5 TRBV6-6 CASMSGSNQPQHF
TRBJ1-5 TRBV15 CATSNGQGAFQPQHF
TRBJ2-1 TRBV28 CASTESSYNEQFF
TRBJ1-4 TRBV3-1/TRBV3-2 CASSQLGTNEKLFF
TRBJ1-1 TRBV18 CASSPLGDTEAFF
TRBJ1-1 TRBV5-4 CASSLPSMNTEAFF
TRBJ2-3 TRBV11-2 CASSLGGQRYTDTQYF
TRBJ1-5 TRBV5-5 CASGGVGGAWNQPQHF
TRBJ2-1 TRBV6-1 CASSERPSGALRNEQFF
TRBJ2-1 TRBV12-3/TRBV12-4 CASSFINEQFF
TRBJ1-4 TRBV3-1/TRBV3-2 CASSVTNEKLFF
TRBJ1-1 TRBV5-1 CASSLESASMTEAFF
TRBJ2-3 TRBV7-2 CASSPLWEDRVADTQYF
TRBJ1-2 TRBV9 CASSARLTWTGPVYYGYTF
TRBJ1-2 TRBV5-1 CASKSPLQTELNGYTF
TRBJ1-1 TRBV5-8 CASSLKGGTEAFF
TRBJ2-5 TRBV3-1/TRBV3-2 CASSPKGGDKETQYF
TRBJ1-5 TRBV11-3 CASSSTPDQPQHF
TRBJ2-1 TRBV28 CASSTSSGGRYNEQFF
TRBJ1-4 TRBV7-9 CASSLGSSPNEKLFF
TRBJ1-2 TRBV7-2 CASSTDRMTGNYGYTF
TRBJ1-6 TRBV6-2/TRBV6-3 CASSPQGYNSPLHF
TRBJ1-1 TRBV4-3 CASSQTTAGISEAFF
TRBJ1-1 TRBV19 CASSIRQNTEAFF
TRBJ2-5 TRBV19 CASSRQDQETQYF
TRBJ1-1 TRBV10-3 CAISESGNTEAFF
TRBJ2-2 TRBV7-3 CASRPTGVDTGELFF
TRBJ1-1 TRBV5-1 CASSLRGEAFF